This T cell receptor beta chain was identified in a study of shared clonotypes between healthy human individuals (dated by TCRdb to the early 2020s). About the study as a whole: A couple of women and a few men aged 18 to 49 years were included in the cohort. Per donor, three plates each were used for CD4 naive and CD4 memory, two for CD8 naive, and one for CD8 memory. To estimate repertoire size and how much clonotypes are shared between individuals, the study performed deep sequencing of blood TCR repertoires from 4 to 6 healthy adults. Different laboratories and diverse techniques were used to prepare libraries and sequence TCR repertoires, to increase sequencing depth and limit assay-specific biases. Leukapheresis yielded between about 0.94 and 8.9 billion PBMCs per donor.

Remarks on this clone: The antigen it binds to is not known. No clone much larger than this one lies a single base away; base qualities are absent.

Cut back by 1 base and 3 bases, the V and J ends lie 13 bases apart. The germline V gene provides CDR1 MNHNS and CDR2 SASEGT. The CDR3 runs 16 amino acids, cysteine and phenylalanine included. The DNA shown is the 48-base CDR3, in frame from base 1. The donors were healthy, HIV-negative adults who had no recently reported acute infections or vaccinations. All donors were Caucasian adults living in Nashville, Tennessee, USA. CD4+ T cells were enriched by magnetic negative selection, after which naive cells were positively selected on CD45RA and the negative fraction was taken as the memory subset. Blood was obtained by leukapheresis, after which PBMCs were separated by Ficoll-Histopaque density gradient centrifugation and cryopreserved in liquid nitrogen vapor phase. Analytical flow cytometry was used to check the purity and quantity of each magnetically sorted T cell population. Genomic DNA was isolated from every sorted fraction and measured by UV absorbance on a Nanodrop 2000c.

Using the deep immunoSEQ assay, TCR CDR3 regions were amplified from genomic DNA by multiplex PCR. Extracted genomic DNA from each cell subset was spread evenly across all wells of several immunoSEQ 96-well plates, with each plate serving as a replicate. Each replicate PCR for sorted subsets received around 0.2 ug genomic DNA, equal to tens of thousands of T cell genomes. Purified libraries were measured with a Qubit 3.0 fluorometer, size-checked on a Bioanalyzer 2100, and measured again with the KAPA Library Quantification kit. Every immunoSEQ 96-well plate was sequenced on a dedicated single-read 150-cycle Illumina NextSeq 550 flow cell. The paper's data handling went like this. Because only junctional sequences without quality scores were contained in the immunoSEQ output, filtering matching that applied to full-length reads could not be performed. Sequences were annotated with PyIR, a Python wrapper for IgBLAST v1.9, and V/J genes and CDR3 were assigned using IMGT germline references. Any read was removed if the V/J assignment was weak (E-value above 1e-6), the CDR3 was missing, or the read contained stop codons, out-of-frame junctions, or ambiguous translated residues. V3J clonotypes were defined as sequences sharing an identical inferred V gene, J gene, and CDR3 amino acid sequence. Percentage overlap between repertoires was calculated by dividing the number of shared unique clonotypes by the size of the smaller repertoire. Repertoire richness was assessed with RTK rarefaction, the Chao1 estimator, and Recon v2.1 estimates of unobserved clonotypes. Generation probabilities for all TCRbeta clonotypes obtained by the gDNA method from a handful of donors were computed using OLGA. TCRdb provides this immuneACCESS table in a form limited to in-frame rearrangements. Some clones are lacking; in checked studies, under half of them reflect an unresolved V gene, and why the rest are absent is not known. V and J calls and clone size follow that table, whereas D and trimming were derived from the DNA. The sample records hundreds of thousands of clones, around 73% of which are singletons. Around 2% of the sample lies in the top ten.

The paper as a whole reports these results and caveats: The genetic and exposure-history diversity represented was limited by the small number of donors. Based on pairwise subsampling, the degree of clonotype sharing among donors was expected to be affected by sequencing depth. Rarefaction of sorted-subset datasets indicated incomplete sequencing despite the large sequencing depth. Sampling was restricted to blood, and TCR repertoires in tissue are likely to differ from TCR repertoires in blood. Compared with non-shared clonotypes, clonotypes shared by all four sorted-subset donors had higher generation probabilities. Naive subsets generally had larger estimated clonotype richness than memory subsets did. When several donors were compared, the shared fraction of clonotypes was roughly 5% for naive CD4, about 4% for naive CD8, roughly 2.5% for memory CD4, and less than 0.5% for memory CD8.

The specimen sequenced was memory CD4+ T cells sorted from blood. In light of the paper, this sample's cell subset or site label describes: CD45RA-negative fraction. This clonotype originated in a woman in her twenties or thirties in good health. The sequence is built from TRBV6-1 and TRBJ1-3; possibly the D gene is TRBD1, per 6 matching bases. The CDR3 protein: CASSEDTGRFGNTIYF. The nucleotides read TGTGCCAGCAGTGAAGATACAGGGCGCTTTGGAAACACCATATATTTT.